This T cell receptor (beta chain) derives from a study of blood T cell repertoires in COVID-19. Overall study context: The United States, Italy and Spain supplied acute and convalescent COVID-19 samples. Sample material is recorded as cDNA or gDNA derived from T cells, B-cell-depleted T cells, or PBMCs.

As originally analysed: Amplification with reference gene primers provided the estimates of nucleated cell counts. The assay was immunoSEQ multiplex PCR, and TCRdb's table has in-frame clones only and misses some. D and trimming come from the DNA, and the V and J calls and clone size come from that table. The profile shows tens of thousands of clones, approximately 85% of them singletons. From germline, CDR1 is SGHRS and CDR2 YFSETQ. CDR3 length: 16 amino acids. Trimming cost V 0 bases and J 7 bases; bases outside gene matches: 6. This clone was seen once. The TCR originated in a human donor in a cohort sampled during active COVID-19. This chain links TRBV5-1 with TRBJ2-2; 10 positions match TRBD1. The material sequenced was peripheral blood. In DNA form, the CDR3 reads TGCGCCAGCAGCTTGGATACGACAGGGGGCATCGGGGAGCTGTTTTTT. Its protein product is CASSLDTTGGIGELFF.